The 28 T cell receptor beta chains in this list originate from one sample, sequenced in a study of T cell clusters in autoimmune cytopenias. Multiplex touch-down PCR amplified TRB using TRB-A and TRB-B pools in one tube. TCRdb reprocessed the multiplex PCR reads; each CDR3 protein has one entry and no DNA is given. The sample data list a few thousand distinct CDR3 sequences. About 37,500 genome equivalents of blood DNA were amplified for TRB. These data are also associated with another study on T cell repertoires in aging, cancer and after chemotherapy.

The source material was peripheral blood. These receptors originate from a human donor in good health.

CDR3 loop: CASSVAGGPTGELFF. This chain connects TRBV14 to TRBJ2-2; the D call of TRBD2 rests on TCRdb alone, since no DNA is present to check it. Germline CDR1 is SGHDN and CDR2 is FVKESK. This CDR3 comprises 15 residues.

The V and J genes are TRBV12-3 or TRBV12-4 and TRBJ2-1; TCRdb outputs TRBD1, but without DNA this stays unchecked. There are 12 residues in the CDR3. Here the CDR3 reads CASRTAGNEQFF.

The rearrangement uses TRBV5-5 and TRBJ1-5; TCRdb calls TRBD1, which cannot be checked without DNA. The CDR3 length is 14 residues. From germline, CDR1 is SGHKS and CDR2 YYEKEE (reference sequence). CDR3 protein: CASSAPGTDQPQHF. The whole variable domain, remainder taken from reference TRBV5-5 and TRBJ1-5, is DAGVTQSPTHLIKTRGQQVTLRCSPISGHKSVSWYQQVLGQGPQFIFQYYEKEERGRGNFPDRFSARQFPNYSSELNVNALLLGDSALYLCASSAPGTDQPQHFGDGTRLSIL.

V is TRBV5-4 and J is TRBJ2-1; TCRdb picks TRBD2, but there is no DNA to check that call. Germline lookup yields CDR1 SGHNT and CDR2 YYREEE (reference sequence). The CDR3 runs to 15 residues. CDR3 in amino acids: CASNKGSFDLETQYF.

The CDR3 sequence: CASSGGGPQLYGYTF. The chain has TRBV19 and TRBJ1-2. Germline CDR1 LNHDA, CDR2 SQIVND (reference sequence). This CDR3 has 15 residues.

This clonotype is medium-sized by frequency. The V gene is TRBV19, the J gene TRBJ2-1; TCRdb reports TRBD2, a call that lacks DNA to check it against. The CDR3 is made up of 15 amino acids. The V gene's germline CDR1 is LNHDA and CDR2 SQIVND (reference sequence). The CDR3 protein is CASSSLAGVDNEQFF.

The chain links TRBV5-6 to TRBJ2-7. The CDR3 is 14 residues long. CDR1 is SGHDT, CDR2 YYEEEE, per germline. CDR3 in amino acids: CASSLLDSSYEQYF.

The chain uses TRBV6-6 and TRBJ2-2. This CDR3 is 16 amino acids long. Germline V gene data show CDR1 as MNHNY and CDR2 as SVGAGI (reference sequence). CDR3 sequence reads: CASSYFLVTNTGELFF.

The CDR3 region is CASRPYRTENTEAFF. The chain uses TRBV27 and TRBJ1-1. CDR1 MNHEY and CDR2 SMNVEV come from the germline V gene (reference sequence). CDR3 length: 15 amino acids.

The genes are TRBV19 and TRBJ2-1; there is no DNA to check the TCRdb D call of TRBD1. The CDR3 spans 13 residues. The germline V gene has CDR1 LNHDA and CDR2 SQIVND (reference sequence). The CDR3 spells CASSMGRGNEQFF.

The chain has TRBV6-1 and TRBJ2-1; TCRdb's D call of TRBD2 is untestable without DNA. The CDR3 consists of 16 residues. Per germline, CDR1 MNHNS and CDR2 SASEGT. CDR3 sequence reads: CASSERTSGRLFEQFF.

J is TRBJ1-6 and V is TRBV18; checking the TCRdb D call of TRBD1 is not possible without DNA. The V gene's germline CDR1 is KGHSH and CDR2 LQKENI. The CDR3 is 15 residues long. This chain's CDR3 is CASSPQRDRDSPLHF.

The genes are TRBV18 and TRBJ2-5; checking the TCRdb D call of TRBD1 is not possible without DNA. Germline CDR1 is KGHSH and CDR2 is LQKENI. The CDR3 extends over 14 amino acids. This CDR3 reads CASSSPHREETQYF. The full variable domain, with the rest looked up from reference TRBV18 and TRBJ2-5, is NAGVMQNPRHLVRRRGQEARLRCSPMKGHSHVYWYRQLPEEGLKFMVYLQKENIIDESGMPKERFSAEFPKEGPSILRIQQVVRGDSAAYFCASSSPHREETQYFGPGTRLLVL.

The genes are TRBV20-1 and TRBJ2-5; the TRBD2 assignment by TCRdb is unverifiable without DNA. The CDR3 runs to 16 residues. In germline, CDR1 is DFQATT, CDR2 SNEGSKA (reference sequence). CDR3 loop: CSARSTSGRFQETQYF.

The chain carries TRBV19 and TRBJ1-4; TCRdb gives TRBD1 as the D gene, but with no DNA this cannot be confirmed. Germline lookup yields CDR1 LNHDA and CDR2 SQIVND (reference sequence). This CDR3 spans 16 amino acids. CDR3 amino acids: CASSIARDLIHEKLFF.

This clonotype is deemed large by its frequency. The chain has TRBV6-1 and TRBJ2-5; no DNA is available, so the TRBD1 call from TCRdb remains unchecked. The CDR3 spans 16 residues. Germline V CDR1 and CDR2: MNHNS, SASEGT. The CDR3: CASSEVWGSTQETQYF.

The chain recombines TRBV6-4 with TRBJ2-6; TCRdb outputs TRBD1, but without DNA this stays unchecked. CDR1 and CDR2 (germline): MRHNA, SNTAGT. CDR3 length equals 16 residues. CDR3 residues: CASSPTGVSGANVLTF.

This chain uses TRBV6-1 with TRBJ2-7. This CDR3 region has 14 residues. Germline V gives CDR1 MNHNS, CDR2 SASEGT. CDR3 amino acids: CAGNFDGISYEQYF.

The V gene is TRBV10-3, the J gene TRBJ2-1; TCRdb's D call, TRBD2, is unchecked because there is no DNA. This CDR3 is 15 amino acids long. Germline V CDR1 and CDR2: ENHRY, SYGVKD. The CDR3 loop reads CAISESGTPTGEQFF.

Judged by frequency, this clonotype is medium-sized. The chain links TRBV29-1 to TRBJ2-2; TCRdb returns TRBD1, unconfirmable since there is no DNA. The CDR3 totals 16 residues. Germline V lookup: CDR1 SQVTM, CDR2 ANQGSEA. CDR3 amino acids: CSVRSEWGARTGELFF.

The J gene is TRBJ1-3, the V gene TRBV20-1. Germline lookup yields CDR1 DFQATT and CDR2 SNEGSKA (reference sequence). The CDR3 totals 14 residues. The CDR3 loop is CSARILNPGNTIYF.

This sequence joins TRBV6-1 and TRBJ2-6; lacking DNA, the TRBD1 call made by TCRdb goes unchecked. The CDR3 is made up of 15 amino acids. Germline V gives CDR1 MNHNS, CDR2 SASEGT. CDR3 loop: CATQGAGTGANVLTF.

This rearrangement joins TRBV19 to TRBJ1-2; TCRdb outputs TRBD1, but without DNA this stays unchecked. The CDR3 contains 16 residues. Germline CDR1 and CDR2: LNHDA and SQIVND (reference sequence). CDR3 protein: CASSYQGTRTNYGYTF.

The J gene is TRBJ1-5, the V gene TRBV19. CDR1 is LNHDA, CDR2 SQIVND, per germline (reference sequence). The length of the CDR3 is 14 residues. This chain's CDR3 is CASSMVPRNQPQHF. Looking up the rest from reference TRBV19 and TRBJ1-5 gives the full variable domain: DGGITQSPKYLFRKEGQNVTLSCEQNLNHDAMYWYRQDPGQGLRLIYYSQIVNDFQKGDIAEGYSVSREKKESFPLTVTSAQKNPTAFYLCASSMVPRNQPQHFGDGTRLSIL.

In terms of frequency, this clonotype is medium-sized (0.01 to 0.1%). J is TRBJ2-1 and V is TRBV19; TCRdb indicates TRBD2, and absent DNA this call remains unverified. This CDR3 contains 16 residues. The germline V gene has CDR1 LNHDA and CDR2 SQIVND (reference sequence). The CDR3 sequence: CASSPAGTSGYNEQFF.

Considering frequency, this clonotype is medium-sized. CDR3 protein: CATSGRGGDNEQFF. The V call is TRBV15, the J call TRBJ2-1; no DNA is available, so the TRBD2 call from TCRdb remains unchecked. CDR3 length equals 14 residues. CDR1 is LNHNV and CDR2 is YYDKDF in the germline V gene (reference sequence).

By frequency, this clonotype registers medium-sized. This rearrangement joins TRBV5-1 to TRBJ1-5. Germline CDR1 is SGHRS and CDR2 is YFSETQ. The CDR3 has 14 amino acids. CDR3: CASASEGKEQPQHF.

The V and J genes are TRBV18 and TRBJ1-5; TCRdb returns TRBD1, unconfirmable since there is no DNA. The CDR3 sequence is 14 residues long. The V gene's germline CDR1 is KGHSH and CDR2 LQKENI. CDR3 amino acids: CASSPTGGNQPQHF.